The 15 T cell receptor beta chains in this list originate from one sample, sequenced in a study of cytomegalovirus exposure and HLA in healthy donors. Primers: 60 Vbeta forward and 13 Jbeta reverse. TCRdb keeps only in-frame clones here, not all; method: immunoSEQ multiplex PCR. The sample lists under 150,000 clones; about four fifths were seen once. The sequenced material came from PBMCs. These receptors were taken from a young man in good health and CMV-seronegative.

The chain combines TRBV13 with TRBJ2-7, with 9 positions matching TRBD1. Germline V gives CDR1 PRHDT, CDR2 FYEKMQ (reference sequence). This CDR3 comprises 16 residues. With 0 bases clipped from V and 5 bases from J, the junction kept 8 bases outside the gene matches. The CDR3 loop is CASSLGPGQGGDEQYF. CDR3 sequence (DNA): TGTGCCAGCAGCTTAGGACCGGGACAGGGAGGCGACGAGCAGTACTTC.

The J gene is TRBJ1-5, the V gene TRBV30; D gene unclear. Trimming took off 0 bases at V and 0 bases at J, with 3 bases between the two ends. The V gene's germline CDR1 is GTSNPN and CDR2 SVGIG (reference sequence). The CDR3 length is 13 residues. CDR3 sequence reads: CAWSVLSNQPQHF. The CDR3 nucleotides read TGTGCCTGGAGTGTTCTTAGCAATCAGCCCCAGCATTTT.

CDR3 in DNA: TGTGCCAGTAGTATGTTTGGATTAGGGGGTTCTAACACTGAAGCTTTCTTT. This gives the protein CASSMFGLGGSNTEAFF. The chain has TRBV19 and TRBJ1-1; D is perhaps TRBD1 (6 bases). This CDR3 is built from 17 residues. Germline V gives CDR1 LNHDA, CDR2 SQIVND (reference sequence). V was pared by 3 bases and J by 2 bases, with 19 bases between.

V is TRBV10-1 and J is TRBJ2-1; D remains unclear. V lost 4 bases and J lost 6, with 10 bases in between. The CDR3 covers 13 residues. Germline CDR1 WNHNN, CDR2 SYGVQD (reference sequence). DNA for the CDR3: TGCGCCAGCAGTGTCACACGAAGCAATGAGCAGTTCTTC. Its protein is CASSVTRSNEQFF.

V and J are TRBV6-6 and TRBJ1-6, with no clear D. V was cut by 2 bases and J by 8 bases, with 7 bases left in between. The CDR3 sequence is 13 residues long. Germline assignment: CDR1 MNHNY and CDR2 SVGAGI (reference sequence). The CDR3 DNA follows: TGTGCCAGCAGTTACCTGAGGGATTCACCCCTCCACTTT. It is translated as CASSYLRDSPLHF.

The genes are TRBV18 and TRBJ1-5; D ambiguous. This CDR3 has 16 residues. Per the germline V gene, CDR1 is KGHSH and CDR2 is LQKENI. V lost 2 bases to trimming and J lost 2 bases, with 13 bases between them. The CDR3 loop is CASSPDRAGGNQPQHF. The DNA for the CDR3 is TGTGCCAGCTCACCAGACCGGGCGGGAGGCAATCAGCCCCAGCATTTT. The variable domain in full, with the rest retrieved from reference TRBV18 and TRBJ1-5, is NAGVMQNPRHLVRRRGQEARLRCSPMKGHSHVYWYRQLPEEGLKFMVYLQKENIIDESGMPKERFSAEFPKEGPSILRIQQVVRGDSAAYFCASSPDRAGGNQPQHFGDGTRLSIL.

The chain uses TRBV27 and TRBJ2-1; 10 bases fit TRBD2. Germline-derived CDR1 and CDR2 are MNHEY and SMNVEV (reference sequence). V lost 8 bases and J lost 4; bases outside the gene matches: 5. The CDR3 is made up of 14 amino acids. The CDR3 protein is CASASGSGYNEQFF. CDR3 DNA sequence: TGTGCCAGCGCTAGCGGGAGCGGGTACAATGAGCAGTTCTTC.

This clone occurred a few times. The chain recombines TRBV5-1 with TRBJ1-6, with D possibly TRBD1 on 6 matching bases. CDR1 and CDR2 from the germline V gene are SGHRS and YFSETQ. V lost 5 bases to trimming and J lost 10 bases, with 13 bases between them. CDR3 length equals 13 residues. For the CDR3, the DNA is TGCGCCAGCAGGCCTTCTGGGGGCTCACCCCTCCACTTT. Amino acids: CASRPSGGSPLHF.

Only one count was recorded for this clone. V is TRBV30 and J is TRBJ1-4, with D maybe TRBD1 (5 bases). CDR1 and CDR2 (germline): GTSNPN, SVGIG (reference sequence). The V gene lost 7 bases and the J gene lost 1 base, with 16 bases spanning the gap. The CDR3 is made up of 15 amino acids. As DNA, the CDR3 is TGTGCCTTCCAACCCCACGGGGGAACTAATGAAAAACTGTTTTTT. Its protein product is CAFQPHGGTNEKLFF.

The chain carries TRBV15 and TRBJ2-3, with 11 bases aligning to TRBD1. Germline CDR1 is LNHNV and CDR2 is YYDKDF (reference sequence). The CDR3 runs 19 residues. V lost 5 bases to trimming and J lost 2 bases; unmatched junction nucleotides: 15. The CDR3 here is CATSARDRGIVGLTDTQYF. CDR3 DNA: TGTGCCACCAGCGCCCGGGACAGGGGGATTGTCGGCCTCACAGATACGCAGTATTTT.

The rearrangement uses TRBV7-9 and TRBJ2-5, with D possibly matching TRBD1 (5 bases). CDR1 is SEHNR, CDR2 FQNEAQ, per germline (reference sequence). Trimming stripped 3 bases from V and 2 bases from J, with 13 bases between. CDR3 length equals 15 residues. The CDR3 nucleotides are TGTGCCAGCAGCTTTGGCAGGGTAGTTCAAGAGACCCAGTACTTC. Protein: CASSFGRVVQETQYF.

CDR3 coding DNA: TGTGCCAGCAGTGAAGTGACAGGGGGTGGGCAGCCCCAGCATTTT. Protein product: CASSEVTGGGQPQHF. This sequence joins TRBV2 and TRBJ1-5, with TRBD1 identical over 9 bases. The CDR3 runs 15 residues. Germline loops: CDR1 SNHLY, CDR2 FYNNEI. V shed 1 base, J shed 7 bases, and the junction held 5 bases outside the gene matches.

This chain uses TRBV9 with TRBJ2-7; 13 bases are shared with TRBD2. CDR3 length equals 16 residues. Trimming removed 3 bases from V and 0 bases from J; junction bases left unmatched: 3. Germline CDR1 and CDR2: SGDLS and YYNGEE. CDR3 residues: CASSGGLAGVSYEQYF. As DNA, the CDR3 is TGTGCCAGCAGCGGTGGACTAGCGGGAGTCTCCTACGAGCAGTACTTC.

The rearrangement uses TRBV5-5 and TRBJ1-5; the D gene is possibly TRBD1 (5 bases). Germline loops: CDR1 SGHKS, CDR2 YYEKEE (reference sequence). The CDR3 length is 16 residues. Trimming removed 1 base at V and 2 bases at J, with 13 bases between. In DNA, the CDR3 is TGTGCCAGCAGCTTGCGATTTGGGGCAGGCAATCAGCCCCAGCATTTT. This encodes CASSLRFGAGNQPQHF.

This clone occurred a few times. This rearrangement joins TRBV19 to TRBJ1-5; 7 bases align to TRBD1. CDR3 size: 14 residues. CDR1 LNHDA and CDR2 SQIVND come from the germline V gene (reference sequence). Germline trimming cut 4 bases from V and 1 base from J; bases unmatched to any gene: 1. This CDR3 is CASSNRGSNQPQHF. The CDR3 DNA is TGTGCCAGTAGTAACAGGGGAAGCAATCAGCCCCAGCATTTT.